This T cell receptor beta chain was identified during a study of shared clonotypes between healthy human individuals. General observations from the study: Generally, naive subsets (rather than memory subsets) showed larger estimated richness. Clonotype sharing among donors, it was expected, would be affected by sequencing depth.

The data were produced by immunoSEQ multiplex PCR, yet TCRdb's version contains in-frame clones alone and is incomplete. In the table there are roughly 1,500,000 clones, 98% of which are singletons. Note on this clone: As yet, its antigen is unknown.

V was cut by 2 bases and J by 2 bases, with 13 bases left in between. There are 15 residues in the CDR3. V and J are TRBV23-1 and TRBJ2-7; D gene uncertain. TRBV23-1 is reported as an ORF; its role is uncertain. This clonotype originated in a man aged 30-40 years in good health. The specimen was naive CD4+ T cells sorted from blood. Subset denoted: CD45RA+ positively selected. The CDR3 DNA is TGCGCCAGCAGTCAAGTCGCACGATTACCCTACGAGCAGTACTTC. Amino acids: CASSQVARLPYEQYF.